This T cell receptor beta chain was captured in a study of blood T cell repertoires in COVID-19. Sequenced by immunoSEQ multiplex PCR; TCRdb stores in-frame clones only, minus some. Of about 57,000 clones in the sample, 87% were seen once. V lost 4 bases and J 4 bases, leaving 10 bases between the germline ends. Per the germline V gene, CDR1 is LNHDA and CDR2 is SQIVND (reference sequence). The CDR3 consists of 13 residues. The receptor was isolated from a woman over 75 with COVID-19, enrolled during active disease. Sequencing was done on a sample of peripheral blood. This chain joins TRBV19 and TRBJ1-1; perhaps TRBD1 as D (6 bases). The CDR3 here is CASSTGVSTEAFF. DNA for the CDR3: TGTGCCAGTAGTACAGGGGTTTCCACTGAAGCTTTCTTT.